This T cell receptor (beta chain) was recovered during a study of blood T cell repertoires in COVID-19. Overall study: Italy, Spain and the United States were the sources of the convalescent and acute COVID-19 samples.

CDR1 is SGHRS and CDR2 is YFSETQ in the germline V gene. J was trimmed by 4 bases and V by 6 bases; bases with no gene match: 3. The CDR3 has 12 residues. This clone was seen a few times. Produced via immunoSEQ multiplex PCR; TCRdb's table is partial and in-frame only. Found here are about 150,000 clones, roughly nine tenths of them singletons; the top ten hold roughly 4%. Participant reports of clinical history set cohort assignment. Within 2 weeks before study entry, exposed participants met a COVID-19 case. Sequenced: PBMCs or T cells enriched from blood (not recorded which). This chain joins TRBV5-1 and TRBJ1-2; 7 nucleotides line up with TRBD1. This receptor was taken from a woman between 40 and 55 years old who had been exposed to COVID-19. This CDR3 reads CASTWDSYGYTF. The CDR3 DNA follows: TGCGCCAGCACCTGGGACAGCTATGGCTACACCTTC.